Following are 12 T cell receptor beta chains from one sample sequenced in a study of vaccination and CD4 T cells after COVID-19. TCRdb itself ran the PCR reads through MiXCR, one entry per CDR3 protein. The table records 11,000 to 15,000 distinct CDR3 sequences, less than 80% of them present only once. Sequencing used CD4+ T cells from blood, obtained after SARS-CoV-2 vaccination. The receptors come from a human donor who had recovered from COVID-19.

The chain joins TRBV28 to TRBJ1-4, with D maybe TRBD1 (6 bases). Trimming left V 2 bases short and J 14 bases short, with 18 bases between. CDR1 is MDHEN, CDR2 SYDVKM, per germline. CDR3 length equals 14 residues. The CDR3 spells CASSLRDNTLGLFF. The CDR3 DNA follows: TGTGCCAGCAGTTTAAGGGACAACACGCTCGGGCTGTTTTTT.

The CDR3 sequence is CASSFGTSRIREQFF. Written as DNA, the CDR3 is TGTGCCAGCAGCTTCGGGACTAGCCGGATTCGTGAGCAGTTCTTC. The chain recombines TRBV27 with TRBJ2-1; 9 positions match TRBD2. CDR3 length: 15 residues. Germline CDR1 is MNHEY and CDR2 is SMNVEV (reference sequence). The V segment lost 6 bases and the J segment 9 bases; nucleotides outside the gene matches: 12.

The chain joins TRBV2 to TRBJ1-5; D gene ambiguous. The ends were cut back, 4 bases at V and 3 bases at J, with 13 bases in the middle. CDR3 length equals 15 residues. Per the germline V gene, CDR1 is SNHLY and CDR2 is FYNNEI. The chain's CDR3 is CASSAGRTYNQPQHF. The CDR3 DNA is TGTGCCAGCAGTGCGGGTAGAACTTACAATCAGCCCCAGCATTTT.

V is TRBV30 and J is TRBJ2-7; 11 bases line up with TRBD2. Germline V gene data show CDR1 as GTSNPN and CDR2 as SVGIG (reference sequence). The junction had 3 bases not matched to a gene; V was cut back by 7 bases and J by 4 bases. This CDR3 has 12 amino acids. The CDR3 protein is CALTSGAYEQYF. The CDR3 coding sequence is TGTGCCTTGACTAGCGGGGCTTACGAGCAGTACTTC.

This clonotype was seen once. Here the CDR3 DNA reads TGTGCCAGCTCGTGGGGCGCGGTTTCCTACGAGCAGTACTTC. Translating it yields CASSWGAVSYEQYF. The V gene is TRBV28, the J gene TRBJ2-7; a possible D gene is TRBD1 (5 bases). Trimming cost V 8 bases and J 1 base, with 15 bases left between them. Germline CDR1 and CDR2: MDHEN and SYDVKM. The CDR3 has 14 amino acids.

J is TRBJ2-3 and V is TRBV6-4; TRBD1 matches at 7 bases. After removal of 7 bases from V and 3 bases from J, the junction contained 10 bases not matched to a gene. CDR1 and CDR2 (germline): MRHNA, SNTAGT. This CDR3 has 15 amino acids. CDR3 residues: CASNNDRVGTDTQYF. CDR3 nucleotides: TGTGCCAGCAACAACGACAGGGTTGGTACAGATACGCAGTATTTT.

The V gene is TRBV28, the J gene TRBJ1-5; the D is unclear. Germline values: CDR1 MDHEN, CDR2 SYDVKM. This CDR3 contains 16 residues. Between the trimmed V and J ends, which lost 1 base and 2 bases, there was a span of 12 bases. CDR3 protein: CASSLYRQEGNQPQHF. CDR3 DNA sequence: TGTGCCAGCAGTTTATATAGGCAGGAAGGCAATCAGCCCCAGCATTTT.

This clonotype was counted a few times. The rearrangement uses TRBV20-1 and TRBJ1-1, with no clear D. V lost 3 bases and J lost 5, with 7 bases in between. Germline V gene data show CDR1 as DFQATT and CDR2 as SNEGSKA (reference sequence). The CDR3 consists of 11 residues. This CDR3 reads CSASRRTEAFF. The CDR3 bases are TGCAGTGCTAGTCGACGGACTGAAGCTTTCTTT.

The V gene is TRBV7-3, the J gene TRBJ2-3; D possibly corresponds to TRBD1 (5 bases). The V end was cut by 0 bases, the J end by 4 bases, with 5 bases between. CDR1 and CDR2 from the germline V gene are SGHTA and FQGTGA. This CDR3 spans 13 amino acids. The CDR3 sequence: CASSLTGPDTQYF. The CDR3 coding sequence is TGTGCCAGCAGCTTAACGGGGCCAGATACGCAGTATTTT.

The genes are TRBV5-1 and TRBJ2-1, with D possibly TRBD1 on 5 matching bases. Trimming removed 0 bases at V and 9 bases at J, with 13 bases between. The V gene's germline CDR1 is SGHRS and CDR2 YFSETQ. CDR3 length: 14 amino acids. The CDR3 DNA follows: TGCGCCAGCAGCTTGGCTGCAGGGTTGAGTGAGCAGTTCTTC. It is translated as CASSLAAGLSEQFF.

This clonotype has only a few counts. The chain is built from TRBV24-1 and TRBJ1-5; D perhaps matches TRBD1 (5 bases). Germline V gene sequence: CDR1 KGHDR, CDR2 SFDVKD. V gave up 4 bases and J gave up 6 bases, with 15 bases separating them. This CDR3 has 15 amino acids. This CDR3 is CATSEGSVGAQPQHF. The CDR3 DNA is TGTGCCACCAGTGAGGGCAGCGTAGGGGCTCAGCCCCAGCATTTT.

V is TRBV19 and J is TRBJ1-5; D might be TRBD1 (6 bases). Germline-derived CDR1 and CDR2 are LNHDA and SQIVND (reference sequence). Trimming shortened V by 8 bases and J by 0 bases, and 17 bases separated the two germline ends. The length of the CDR3 is 16 residues. CDR3 in DNA: TGTGCCAGTGCGCAGGGAAGGGGGAATAGCAATCAGCCCCAGCATTTT. Translating it yields CASAQGRGNSNQPQHF.